A single sample is the source of the 12 T cell receptor beta chains below, sequenced in a study of early T cells in non-severe SARS-CoV-2 infection. TCRdb reprocessed the 5' RACE reads via MiXCR and lists one record per CDR3 protein. The sample holds 86,000 or so distinct CDR3 sequences; 5.5% to 7.5% are singletons and the top ten take roughly 7.8%. The sequenced material came from whole blood. Receptor source: an adult who was a healthcare worker with PCR-confirmed SARS-CoV-2 infection or an uninfected control (not recorded which).

This clonotype was recorded at least ten times. The chain combines TRBV10-3 with TRBJ2-3, with 8 bases aligning to TRBD2. V shed 3 bases, J shed 1 base, and the junction held 6 bases outside the gene matches. The CDR3 is 16 residues long. The germline CDR1 and CDR2 sequences are ENHRY and SYGVKD. The CDR3 coding sequence is TGTGCCATCAGTGATTTGAGAGCGGGGGGCACAGATACGCAGTATTTT. Protein: CAISDLRAGGTDTQYF.

There are many counts of this clonotype. The chain carries TRBV20-1 and TRBJ2-1; tentatively, D is TRBD2 (6 bases). With 3 bases removed from V and 4 bases from J, the gap between germline ends came to 13 bases. CDR1 and CDR2 (germline): DFQATT, SNEGSKA (reference sequence). The CDR3 covers 14 residues. The CDR3 nucleotides are TGCAGTGCTAGTCAGGCGGGGCCGTACAATGAGCAGTTCTTC. Translating it yields CSASQAGPYNEQFF.

Many counts were recorded for this clonotype. This rearrangement joins TRBV19 to TRBJ2-1; unclear D gene. The CDR3 runs 14 residues. Per germline, CDR1 LNHDA and CDR2 SQIVND (reference sequence). Trimming took 3 bases from V and 4 from J, leaving 10 bases between them. CDR3 sequence reads: CASSIPRRYNEQFF. In nucleotides, the CDR3 is TGTGCCAGTAGTATCCCCCGGCGGTACAATGAGCAGTTCTTC. The whole variable domain, filled in from reference TRBV19 and TRBJ2-1, reads DGGITQSPKYLFRKEGQNVTLSCEQNLNHDAMYWYRQDPGQGLRLIYYSQIVNDFQKGDIAEGYSVSREKKESFPLTVTSAQKNPTAFYLCASSIPRRYNEQFFGPGTRLTVL.

CDR3 sequence reads: CAAGRTGDSGNTIYF. The DNA for the CDR3 is TGTGCCGCGGGGAGGACGGGGGACTCTGGAAACACCATATATTTT. The chain uses TRBV30 and TRBJ1-3; D perhaps matches TRBD1 (5 bases). Germline CDR1 and CDR2: GTSNPN and SVGIG (reference sequence). V dropped 8 bases and J dropped 0 bases, with 17 bases sitting between them. The CDR3 length is 15 residues.

This clonotype was counted only a few times. The V and J genes are TRBV6-2 or TRBV6-3 and TRBJ2-5; TRBD2 is a possible D gene (5 bases). Between the trimmed V and J ends, which lost 6 bases and 2 bases, there was a span of 10 bases. Per the germline V gene, CDR1 is MNHEY and CDR2 is SVGEGT. CDR3 length: 13 amino acids. CDR3 nucleotide sequence: TGTGCCAGCAGATCGGGGTCTCAAGAGACCCAGTACTTC. It encodes CASRSGSQETQYF.

This clonotype was counted only a few times. This chain connects TRBV4-1 to TRBJ1-1, with D perhaps matching TRBD1 (6 bases). V shed 4 bases and J shed 2 bases, with 17 bases lying between them. Germline V gene data show CDR1 as MGHRA and CDR2 as YSYEKL. The CDR3 runs 16 residues. CDR3 sequence: CASSPREGGVNTEAFF. CDR3 nucleotide sequence: TGCGCCAGCAGCCCTCGAGAGGGGGGAGTAAACACTGAAGCTTTCTTT.

This clonotype was recorded a few times. V and J are TRBV4-3 and TRBJ2-7; D assignment may be TRBD1 or TRBD2 (7 bases each). V lost 5 bases, J lost 3 bases, and 20 bases lay in between. CDR1 is LGHNA, CDR2 YSLEER, per germline. The CDR3 extends over 16 amino acids. In DNA form, the CDR3 reads TGCGCCAGCAGCTATTCCGCCACAGGGGAGGGCTACGAGCAGTACTTC. Its translation is CASSYSATGEGYEQYF.

This clonotype was observed at least ten times. The chain joins TRBV7-9 to TRBJ1-1; D is perhaps TRBD1 (5 bases). The germline V gene encodes CDR1 SEHNR and CDR2 FQNEAQ (reference sequence). The V end lost 1 base, the J end lost 6 bases, and 6 bases lay between the germline ends. This CDR3 spans 12 amino acids. The chain's CDR3 is CASSLDRPEAFF. As DNA, the CDR3 is TGTGCCAGCAGCTTAGACAGGCCTGAAGCTTTCTTT.

CDR3 sequence reads: CASRPGTGSYNEQFF. The CDR3 DNA sequence: TGTGCCAGCAGACCCGGGACAGGGTCTTACAATGAGCAGTTCTTC. The chain is built from TRBV6-1 and TRBJ2-1; 9 bases match TRBD1. Trimming at V came to 6 bases and at J to 4 bases, leaving 7 bases not matched to a gene. Per germline, CDR1 MNHNS and CDR2 SASEGT. This CDR3 is 15 amino acids long.

CDR3 loop: CASGLGPASGANVLTF. DNA of the CDR3: TGTGCTAGTGGTTTGGGACCAGCCTCTGGGGCCAACGTCCTGACTTTC. The gene calls are TRBV12-5 and TRBJ2-6, with no clear D. There are 16 residues in the CDR3. Germline values: CDR1 LGHNT, CDR2 FRNRAP. Trimming left V 1 base short and J 0 bases short, with 7 bases between.

V usage is TRBV5-6 and J usage is TRBJ2-7; 15 positions agree with TRBD2. Germline V gene sequence: CDR1 SGHDT, CDR2 YYEEEE. This CDR3 comprises 15 residues. Unmatched junction bases numbered 5, after V lost 4 bases and J lost 6 bases. CDR3 amino acids: CASSTGTSGRSEQYF. Here the CDR3 DNA reads TGTGCCAGCAGCACGGGGACTAGCGGGAGGTCCGAGCAGTACTTC.

This clonotype was detected only a few times. The V call is TRBV2, the J call TRBJ1-1; unclear D gene. CDR1 and CDR2 (germline): SNHLY, FYNNEI. Between the trimmed V and J ends, which lost 8 bases and 1 base, there was a span of 11 bases. CDR3 size: 13 residues. The CDR3: CASGMGRNTEAFF. The CDR3 bases are TGTGCCAGCGGGATGGGGAGGAACACTGAAGCTTTCTTT.